This TCR beta chain was observed in a study of blood T cell repertoires in COVID-19. About the research overall: Whether acute or convalescent, the COVID-19 samples came from the United States, Italy and Spain.

Under the authors' procedure: Amplification from reference gene primers served as the basis for estimated nucleated cell counts. Profiling relied on immunoSEQ multiplex PCR, and the TCRdb table lists in-frame clones only, not all of them. V and J calls and clone size follow that table, whereas D and trimming were derived from the DNA. In the table there are roughly 30,000 clones, roughly 80% of which are singletons. CDR3 size: 16 residues. Trimming removed 5 bases from V and 0 bases from J, with 17 bases in between. The germline V gene encodes CDR1 PRHDT and CDR2 FYEKMQ (reference sequence). The clonotype comes from a woman aged 60-70 years with acute or convalescent COVID-19. The chain recombines TRBV13 with TRBJ2-7; weak D call: TRBD1 (5 bases). Sample: peripheral blood. CDR3 in amino acids: CASSPPLGQSSYEQYF. The CDR3 nucleotides are TGTGCCAGCAGCCCTCCCCTGGGGCAGAGCTCCTACGAGCAGTACTTC.